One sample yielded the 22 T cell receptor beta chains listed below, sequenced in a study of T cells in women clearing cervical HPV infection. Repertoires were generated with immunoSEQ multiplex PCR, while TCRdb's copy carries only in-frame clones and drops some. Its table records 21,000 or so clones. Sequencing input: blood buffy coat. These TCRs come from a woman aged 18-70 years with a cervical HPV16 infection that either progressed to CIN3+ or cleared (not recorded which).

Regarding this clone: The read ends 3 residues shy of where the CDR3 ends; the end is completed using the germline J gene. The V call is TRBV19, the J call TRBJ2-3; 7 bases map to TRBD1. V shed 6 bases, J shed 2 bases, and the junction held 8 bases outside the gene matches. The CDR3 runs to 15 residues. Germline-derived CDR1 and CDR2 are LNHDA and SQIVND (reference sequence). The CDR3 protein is CASSFPTGLTDTQYF. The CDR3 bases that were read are TGTGCCAGTAGCTTTCCGACAGGGCTCACAGATACG. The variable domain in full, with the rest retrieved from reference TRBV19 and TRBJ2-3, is DGGITQSPKYLFRKEGQNVTLSCEQNLNHDAMYWYRQDPGQGLRLIYYSQIVNDFQKGDIAEGYSVSREKKESFPLTVTSAQKNPTAFYLCASSFPTGLTDTQYFGPGTRLTVL.

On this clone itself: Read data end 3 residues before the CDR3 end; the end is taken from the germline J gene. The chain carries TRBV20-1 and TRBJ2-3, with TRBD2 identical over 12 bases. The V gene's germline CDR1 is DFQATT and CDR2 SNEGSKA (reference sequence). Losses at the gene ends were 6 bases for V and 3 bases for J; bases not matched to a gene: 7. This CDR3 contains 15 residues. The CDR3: CSAPRTSGATDTQYF. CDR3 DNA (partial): TGCAGTGCCCCAAGGACTAGCGGGGCAACAGATACG.

The sequenced part of the CDR3 DNA is TGTGCCAGCAGTCCCGGGGATTCCTACAATGAC. Residues: CASSPGDSYND. The full CDR3 protein reads CASSPGDSYNDYTF. V gene TRBV2 combines with J gene TRBJ1-2, with D hard to call. The CDR3 is cut off 3 residues early in the read; its end comes from the germline J gene. The CDR3 consists of 14 residues. From germline, CDR1 is SNHLY and CDR2 FYNNEI.

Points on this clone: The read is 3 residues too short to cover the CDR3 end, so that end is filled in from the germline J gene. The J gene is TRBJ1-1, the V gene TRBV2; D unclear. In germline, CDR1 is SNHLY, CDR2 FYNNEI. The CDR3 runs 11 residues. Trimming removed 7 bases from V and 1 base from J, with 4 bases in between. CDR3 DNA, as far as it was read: TGTGCCAGCACGGGGAACACTGAA. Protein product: CASTGNTE. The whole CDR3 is CASTGNTEAFF.

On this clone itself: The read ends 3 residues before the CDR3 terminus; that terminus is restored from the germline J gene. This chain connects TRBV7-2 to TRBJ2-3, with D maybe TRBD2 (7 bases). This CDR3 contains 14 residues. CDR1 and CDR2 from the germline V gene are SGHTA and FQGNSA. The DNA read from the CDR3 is TGTGCCAGCAGCTTAGGGGGGGGACAAGAGACG. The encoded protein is CASSLGGGQET. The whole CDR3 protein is CASSLGGGQETQYF.

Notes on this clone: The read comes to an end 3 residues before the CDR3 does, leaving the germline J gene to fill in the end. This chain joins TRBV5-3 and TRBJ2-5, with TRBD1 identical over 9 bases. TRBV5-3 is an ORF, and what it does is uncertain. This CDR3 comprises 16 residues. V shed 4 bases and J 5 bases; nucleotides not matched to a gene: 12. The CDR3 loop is CARSTRLTGGEETQYF. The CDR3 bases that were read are TGTGCCAGAAGCACCCGATTAACAGGGGGCGAGGAGACC.

The CDR3 protein is CASSLPQEKLFF. CDR3 bases read: TGTGCCAGCAGCTTGCCACAGGAAAAA. V gene TRBV5-4 combines with J gene TRBJ1-4; D is undetermined. The read ends 3 residues early relative to the CDR3; the germline J gene fills the gap. The V gene's germline CDR1 is SGHNT and CDR2 YYREEE (reference sequence). Trimming left V 1 base short and J 8 bases short, with 6 bases between. The CDR3 totals 12 residues.

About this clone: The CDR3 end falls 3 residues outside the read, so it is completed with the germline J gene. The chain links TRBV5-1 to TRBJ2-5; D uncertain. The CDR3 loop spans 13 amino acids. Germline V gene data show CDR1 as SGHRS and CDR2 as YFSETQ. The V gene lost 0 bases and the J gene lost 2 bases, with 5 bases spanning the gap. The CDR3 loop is CASSLDRQETQYF. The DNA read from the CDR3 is TGCGCCAGCAGCTTGGACAGACAAGAGACC.

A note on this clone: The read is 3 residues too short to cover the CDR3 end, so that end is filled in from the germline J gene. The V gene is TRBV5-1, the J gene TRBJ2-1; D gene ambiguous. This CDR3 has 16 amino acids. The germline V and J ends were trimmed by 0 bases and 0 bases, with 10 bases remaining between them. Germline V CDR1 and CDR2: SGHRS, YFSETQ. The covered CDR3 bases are TGCGCCAGCAGCTTGGGATACCATAGCTCCTACAATGAG. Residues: CASSLGYHSSYNE. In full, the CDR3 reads CASSLGYHSSYNEQFF.

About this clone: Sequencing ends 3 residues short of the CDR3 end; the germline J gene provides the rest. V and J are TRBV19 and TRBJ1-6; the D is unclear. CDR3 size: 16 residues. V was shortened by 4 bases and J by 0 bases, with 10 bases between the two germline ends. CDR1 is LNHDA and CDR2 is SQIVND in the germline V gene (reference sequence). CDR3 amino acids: CASSTPRNSYNSPLHF. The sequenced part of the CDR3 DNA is TGTGCCAGTAGTACACCTAGGAACTCCTATAATTCACCC.

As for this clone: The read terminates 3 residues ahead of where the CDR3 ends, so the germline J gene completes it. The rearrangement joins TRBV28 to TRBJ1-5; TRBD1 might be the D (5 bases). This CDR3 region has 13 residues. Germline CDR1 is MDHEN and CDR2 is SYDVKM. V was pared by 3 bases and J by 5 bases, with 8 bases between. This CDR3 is CASSFDSYQPQHF. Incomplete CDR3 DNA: TGTGCCAGCAGTTTCGACAGTTATCAGCCC.

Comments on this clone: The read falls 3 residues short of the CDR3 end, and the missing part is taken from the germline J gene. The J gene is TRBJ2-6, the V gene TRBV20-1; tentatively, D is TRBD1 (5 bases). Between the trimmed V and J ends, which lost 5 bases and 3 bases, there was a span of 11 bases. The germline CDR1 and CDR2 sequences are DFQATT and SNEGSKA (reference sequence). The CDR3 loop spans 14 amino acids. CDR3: CSASRGYGANVLTF. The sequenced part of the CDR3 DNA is TGCAGTGCTTCAAGGGGTTATGGGGCCAACGTC.

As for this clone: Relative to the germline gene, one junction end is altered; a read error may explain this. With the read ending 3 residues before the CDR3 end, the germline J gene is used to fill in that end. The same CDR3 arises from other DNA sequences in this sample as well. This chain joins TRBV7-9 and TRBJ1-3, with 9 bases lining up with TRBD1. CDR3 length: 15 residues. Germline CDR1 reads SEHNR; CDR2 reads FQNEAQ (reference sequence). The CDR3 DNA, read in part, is TGTGCCAGCAGCGCCACAGGGGGCCCTGGAAACACT. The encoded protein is CASSATGGPGNT. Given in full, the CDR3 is CASSATGGPGNTIYF.

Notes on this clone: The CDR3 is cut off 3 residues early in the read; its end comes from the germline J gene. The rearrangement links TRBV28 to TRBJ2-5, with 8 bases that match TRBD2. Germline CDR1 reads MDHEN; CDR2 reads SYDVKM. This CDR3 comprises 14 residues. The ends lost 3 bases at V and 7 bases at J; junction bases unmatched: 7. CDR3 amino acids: CASSFRFRGGTQYF. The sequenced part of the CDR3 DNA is TGTGCCAGCAGTTTTCGGTTCCGGGGGGGGACC.

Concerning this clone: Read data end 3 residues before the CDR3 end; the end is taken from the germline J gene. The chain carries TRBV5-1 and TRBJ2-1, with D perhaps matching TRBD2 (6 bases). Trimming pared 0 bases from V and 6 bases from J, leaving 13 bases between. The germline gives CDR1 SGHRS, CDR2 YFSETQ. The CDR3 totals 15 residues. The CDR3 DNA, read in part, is TGCGCCAGCAGCTTGGTTGCGGCGGGATCCAATGAG. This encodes CASSLVAAGSNE. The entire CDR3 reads CASSLVAAGSNEQFF.

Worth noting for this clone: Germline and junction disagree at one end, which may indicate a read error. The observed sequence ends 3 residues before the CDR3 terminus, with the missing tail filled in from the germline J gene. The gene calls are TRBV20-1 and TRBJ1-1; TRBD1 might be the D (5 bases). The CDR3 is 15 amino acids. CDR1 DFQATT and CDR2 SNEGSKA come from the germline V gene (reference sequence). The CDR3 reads CSARQWGGVNIEAFF. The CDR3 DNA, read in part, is TGCAGTGCTAGACAATGGGGAGGGGTTAACATTGAA.

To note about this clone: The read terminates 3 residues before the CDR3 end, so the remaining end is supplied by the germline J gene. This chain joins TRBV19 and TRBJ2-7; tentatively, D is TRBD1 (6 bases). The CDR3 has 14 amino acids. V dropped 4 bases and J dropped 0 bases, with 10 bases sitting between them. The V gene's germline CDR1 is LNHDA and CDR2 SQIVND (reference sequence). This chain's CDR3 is CASSRDTNSYEQYF. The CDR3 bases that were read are TGTGCCAGTAGTAGGGACACCAACTCCTACGAG.

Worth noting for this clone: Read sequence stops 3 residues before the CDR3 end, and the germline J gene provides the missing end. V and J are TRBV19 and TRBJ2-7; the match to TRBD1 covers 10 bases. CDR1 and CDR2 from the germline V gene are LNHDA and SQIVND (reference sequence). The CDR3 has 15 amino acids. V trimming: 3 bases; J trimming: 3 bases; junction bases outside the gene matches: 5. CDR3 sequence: CASSILGQGSYEQYF. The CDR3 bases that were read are TGTGCCAGTAGTATCCTGGGACAGGGGAGCTACGAG.

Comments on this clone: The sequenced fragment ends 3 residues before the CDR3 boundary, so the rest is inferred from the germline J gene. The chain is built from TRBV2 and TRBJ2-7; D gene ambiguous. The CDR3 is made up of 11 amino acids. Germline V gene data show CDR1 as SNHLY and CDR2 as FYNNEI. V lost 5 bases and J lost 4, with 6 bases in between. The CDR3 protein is CASSPRYEQYF. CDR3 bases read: TGTGCCAGCAGTCCCCGGTACGAG.

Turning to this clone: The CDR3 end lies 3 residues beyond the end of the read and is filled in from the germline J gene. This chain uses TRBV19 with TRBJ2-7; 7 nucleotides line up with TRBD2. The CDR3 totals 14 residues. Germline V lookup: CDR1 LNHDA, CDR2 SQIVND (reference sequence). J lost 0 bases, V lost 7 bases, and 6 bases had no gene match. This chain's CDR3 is CASTPGGSSYEQYF. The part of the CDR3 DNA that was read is TGTGCCAGTACCCCGGGGGGAAGCTCCTACGAG.

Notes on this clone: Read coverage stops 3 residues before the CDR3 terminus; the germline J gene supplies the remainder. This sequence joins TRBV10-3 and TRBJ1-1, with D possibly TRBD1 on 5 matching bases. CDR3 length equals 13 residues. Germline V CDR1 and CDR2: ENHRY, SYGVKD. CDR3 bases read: TGTGCCATCAGCGAAACAGGACGGATAGAA. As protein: CAISETGRIE. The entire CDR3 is CAISETGRIEAFF.

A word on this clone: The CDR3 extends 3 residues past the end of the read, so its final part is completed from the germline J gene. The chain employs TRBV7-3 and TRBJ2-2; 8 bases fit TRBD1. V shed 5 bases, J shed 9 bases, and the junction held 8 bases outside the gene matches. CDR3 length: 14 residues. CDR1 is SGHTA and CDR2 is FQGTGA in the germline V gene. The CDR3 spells CASSPDRGRRELFF. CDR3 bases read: TGTGCCAGCAGCCCCGACAGGGGCCGTAGGGAG.